These T cell receptor beta chains were read from a single sample in a study of blood T cell repertoires in COVID-19. TCRdb's table, derived via immunoSEQ multiplex PCR, lists solely in-frame clones and lacks some. The sample yields a few hundred thousand clones, roughly 84% seen once. The sample comprised peripheral blood. These receptors all come from a man aged 40-55 years with active or convalescent COVID-19. Each CDR3 is given with its conserved first and last residue.

V gene,CDR3 protein
TRBV4-1,CASSQESLAGINTQYF
TRBV7-9,CASSLESRTSGSYNEQFF
TRBV5-5,CASRLLDGSEETQYF
TRBV4-1,CASSQERGTNQPQHF
TRBV7-8,CASSFIQGQPNTEAFF
TRBV11-2,CASSNRGRDGYTF
TRBV6-5,CASQGSSNQPQHF
TRBV5-6,CASSLSLSRQGGLNSPLHF
TRBV18,CASSPGLSGQSSYNEQFF
TRBV18,CASSDSTGHQETQYF
TRBV6-5,CASSTGNTIYF
TRBV11-2,CASSAGTAYSNQPQHF
TRBV6-1,CASSEAPYGLPFHF
TRBV5-1,CASSSDRGRGGELFF
TRBV5-1,CASSLGLAGGLLRETQYF
TRBV2,CASSDKFRNTEAFF
TRBV20-1,CSVTGDTEAFF
TRBV25-1,CASSDSGDGYTF
TRBV4-1,CASSQDPRQGAGELFF
TRBV11-2,CASSLNPHGFSYEQYF
TRBV28,CASSRGQGSQPQHF
TRBV10-1,CASSGNGVGLCWNGYTF
TRBV30,CAWEPRGWNEQFF
TRBV4-1,CASSQGLAGNIQYF
TRBV6-5,CASSYGDRGNSPLHF
TRBV19,CASSGGQGESSPLHF
TRBV6-1,CASSDGQGGFYEQYF
TRBV7-2,CASSLNQGANYGYTF
TRBV28,CASSPSGRYTGELFF
TRBV10-1,CASSLGTGFYEQYF
TRBV19,CARDRGWMGYEQYF
TRBV5-1,CASSSGQNTEAFF
TRBV10-1,CASSDPDTEAFF
TRBV5-4,CASRLDPSGDEQFF
TRBV14,CASSQNAGVEKLFF
TRBV5-6,CASSLASGGAFGVTDTQYF
TRBV12-3/TRBV12-4,CASTPDNLYGYTF
TRBV2,CASSVFGRDNSPLHF
TRBV29-1,CSALHTGELFF
TRBV27,CASSLGQGWDAFF
TRBV24-1,CATSESQGANQPQHF
TRBV27,CASSFSGDTQYF
TRBV19,CASSSGTGAKEKLFF
TRBV7-9,CASSSVLLAGEQYF
TRBV18,CASSHSSGGQETQYF
TRBV19,CASSRTSGRGGNEQFF
TRBV6-5,CASSYSGDRGQPQHF
TRBV27,CASSLSASGGWNEQFF
TRBV19,CASSIDPGGRGHQPQHF